Given below is one T cell receptor (beta chain) in context. Its antigen specificity is not known. Base-call qualities are not available, and no considerably larger clone is one nucleotide away. The germline V gene specifies SGHRS as CDR1 and YFSETQ as CDR2. Including cysteine and phenylalanine, the CDR3 has 13 amino acids. The DNA shown is the 39-base CDR3, in frame from base 1. Relative to germline, V is 1 base shorter and J is 8 bases shorter, with 12 bases between their ends. These data originate in a study of T cell repertoires in ileal Crohn's disease (dated by TCRdb to about 2019). Study-level background: At the time of surgery, 35% of patients were active smokers, and the median duration of disease was around eight years. All patients had surgery for a complication: stricturing disease in around 60% and penetrating disease in about 40%. About half of the patients received postoperative therapy: 11 received thiopurines and 15 to 20 received anti-TNF agents. The TCR repertoire was analysed in around 50 patients with Crohn's disease drawn from a prospective multicentre cohort. The study was conducted in parallel with a multicentre cohort built to find predictors of early endoscopic recurrence after ileocolonic resection. Endoscopic postoperative recurrence was defined as a Rutgeerts score above i0. A total of around 150 mucosal samples from 57 patients were sequenced, collected from several sites on the surgical specimen as well as at postoperative endoscopy. What the work shows at the level of the full study, not this receptor alone: Compared with CD4 T cells, sorted CD8 T cells held more high-frequency clones, which suggests that the mucosal expansions were mostly CD8. Patients who were active smokers at surgery had a significantly higher proportion of clonal expansions than non-smokers (approximately 26% vs 17%, p=0.02). Only a subgroup of patients, of unstated size, had their mucosal CD4 and CD8 T cells sorted and sequenced. Endoscopic recurrence was found to be associated with higher high-frequency clone percentages at surgery, and recurrence was observed in all patients with clonality above 26.8% (18/57).

For commercial TCRB immunosequencing, five hundred nanograms of biopsy DNA were submitted for each sample. CDR3 regions were amplified from genomic DNA by Adaptive Biotechnology using a two-step, amplification bias-controlled multiplex PCR. The first PCR used primers for every V and J gene segment; the second PCR added barcodes and Illumina adapters. CDR3 libraries were sequenced on an Illumina instrument. The paper's processing steps were these. Vendor-provided pipelines were combined with custom analysis of raw data in R/Bioconductor under R version 3.3.0. Clonality, which ranges from 0 to 1, was calculated as the inverse of the normalised Shannon entropy across all productive clones. High-frequency clones were defined as the share of the repertoire taken up by the top 100 clones, keeping only clones that passed a 95% confidence test. Overlap between samples was measured with the Morisita-Horn index, while repertoire diversity was measured with the Simpson index. In TCRdb, the immuneACCESS table is reduced to in-frame sequences with V and J assigned. These tables do not hold every clone; where another copy was compared, an unresolved V gene accounts for under half, and the others remain unexplained. Clonal size and the V and J genes are those of that table, whereas D and trimming came from the DNA. This sample comprises under 35,000 clones, over 75% of them detected only once. The ten largest clones take up around a fifth of the sample.

To be eligible, patients had to be adults with ileal or ileocolonic Crohn's disease and an indication for ileocolonic resection. Whole ileal mucosal biopsies were stored frozen at -80°C before DNA extraction. Genomic DNA was extracted from frozen whole biopsies using a TRizol-based method and was quantified with a NanoDrop 2000 spectrophotometer. This TCR was sampled from an adult with Crohn's disease. Material for sequencing was ileal tissue. The receptor chain draws on TRBV5-1 and TRBJ1-2; confidence is insufficient to name the D gene. The CDR3 corresponds to CASSLIPGGGYTF. The DNA sequence reads TGCGCCAGCAGCTTGATACCGGGAGGGGGCTACACCTTC.